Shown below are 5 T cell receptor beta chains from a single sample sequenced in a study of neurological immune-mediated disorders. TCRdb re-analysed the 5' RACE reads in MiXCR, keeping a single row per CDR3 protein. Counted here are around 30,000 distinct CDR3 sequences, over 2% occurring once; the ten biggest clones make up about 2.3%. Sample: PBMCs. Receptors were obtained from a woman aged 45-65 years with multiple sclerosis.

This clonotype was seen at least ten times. The CDR3 loop is CSATGTGAGSNYGYTF. In DNA, the CDR3 is TGCAGTGCGACCGGGACGGGAGCAGGAAGTAACTATGGCTACACCTTC. This chain uses TRBV20-1 with TRBJ1-2, with a possible D match to TRBD1 (5 bases). In germline, CDR1 is DFQATT, CDR2 SNEGSKA (reference sequence). V lost 6 bases to trimming and J lost 1 base, with 21 bases between them. The CDR3 consists of 16 residues.

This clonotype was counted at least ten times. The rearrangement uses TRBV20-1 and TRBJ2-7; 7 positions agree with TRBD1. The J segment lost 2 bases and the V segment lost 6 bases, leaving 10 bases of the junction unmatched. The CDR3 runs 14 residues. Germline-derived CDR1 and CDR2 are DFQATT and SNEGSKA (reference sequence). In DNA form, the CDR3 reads TGCAGTGCCGCCGAGTGGGACAGACCCTACGAGCAGTACTTC. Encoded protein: CSAAEWDRPYEQYF.

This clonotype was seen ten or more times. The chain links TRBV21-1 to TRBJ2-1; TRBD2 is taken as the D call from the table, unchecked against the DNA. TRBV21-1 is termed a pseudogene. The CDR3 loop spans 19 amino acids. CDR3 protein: CASSLEYRELALNSREQFF. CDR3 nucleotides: TGTGCCAGCAGCCTTGAGTACAGGGAACTAGCCCTGAATTCAAGGGAGCAGTTCTTC.

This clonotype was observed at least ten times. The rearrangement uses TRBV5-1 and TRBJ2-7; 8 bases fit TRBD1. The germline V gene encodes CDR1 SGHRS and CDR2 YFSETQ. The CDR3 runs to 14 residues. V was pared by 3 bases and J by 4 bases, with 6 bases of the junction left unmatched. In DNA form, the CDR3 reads TGCGCCAGCAGCTCACAGGACAGGGCGTACGAGCAGTACTTC. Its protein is CASSSQDRAYEQYF.

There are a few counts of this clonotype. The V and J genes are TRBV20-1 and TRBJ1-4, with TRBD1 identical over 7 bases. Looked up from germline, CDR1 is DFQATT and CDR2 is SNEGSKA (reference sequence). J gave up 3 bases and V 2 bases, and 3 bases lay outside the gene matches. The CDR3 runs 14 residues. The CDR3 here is CSARLTGSNEKLFF. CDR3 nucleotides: TGCAGTGCTAGACTGACAGGGTCTAATGAAAAACTGTTTTTT.